These T cell receptor beta chains were read from a single sample in a study of T cell responses to AZD1222 COVID-19 vaccine. Libraries were prepared by immunoSEQ multiplex PCR; TCRdb keeps only in-frame clonotypes and omits some of them. Here the sample spans 180,000 or so clones, 80% to 95% being singletons. The starting material was peripheral blood, obtained 28 days after the second AZD1222 dose. The receptor source for this set is an adult who received the AZD1222 COVID-19 vaccine. CDR3s include the opening cysteine and the closing phenylalanine or tryptophan. The D gene is left open where the match is weak. Where a row states a size, it is once, few, many or the class of an expanded clone; other rows omit it.

>.|TRBJ1-6|13|TRBV9|.
TGTGCCAGCAGCGTTCAGGGATATTCACCCCTCCACTTT
CASSVQGYSPLHF
>.|TRBJ2-7|11|TRBV11-2|.
TGTGCCAGCAGCCTTACCTACGAGCAGTACTTC
CASSLTYEQYF
>.|TRBJ2-1|14|TRBV27|once
TGTGCCAGCAGTGTGGGGGGGGGCCACAATGAGCAGTTCTTC
CASSVGGGHNEQFF
>.|TRBJ1-2|14|TRBV7-2|.
TGTGCCAGCAGCTTAGGCTCAGTCAACTATGGCTACACCTTC
CASSLGSVNYGYTF
>TRBD2|TRBJ2-7|12|TRBV30|once
TGTGCCTGGTCCGGGACTAGGGGAAAGCAGTACTTC
CAWSGTRGKQYF
>.|TRBJ1-2|13|TRBV30|.
TGTGCCTGGAGTCCGGGGGAGCCTGGGGGCTACACCTTC
CAWSPGEPGGYTF
>.|TRBJ1-5|16|TRBV4-2|.
TGTGCCAGCAGCCAAGTGATAACAAAGGGAGATCAGCCCCAGCATTTT
CASSQVITKGDQPQHF
>TRBD1|TRBJ1-5|14|TRBV6-5|.
TGTGCCAGCACTTTCGACAGGGGAGATCAGCCCCAGCATTTT
CASTFDRGDQPQHF
>TRBD1|TRBJ2-3|16|TRBV5-1|.
TGCGCCAGCAGCGCCTCGGGACAGAGTAGCACAGATACGCAGTATTTT
CASSASGQSSTDTQYF
>.|TRBJ2-2|14|TRBV5-8|.
TGTGCCAGCAGCTTAGGCCAGCGCAGCGGGGAGCTGTTTTTT
CASSLGQRSGELFF
>.|TRBJ2-3|15|TRBV28|.
TGTGCCAGCAGTTTACTTGGCCCTCCAGGGGATACGCAGTATTTT
CASSLLGPPGDTQYF
>.|TRBJ1-6|13|TRBV28|.
TGTGCCAGCAGTTCCACGACAGATTCACCCCTCCACTTT
CASSSTTDSPLHF
>.|TRBJ1-1|13|TRBV28|.
TGTGCCAGCACGGGGGGGCTCCAGCGACTTGGCTTCTTT
CASTGGLQRLGFF
>.|TRBJ1-6|11|TRBV2|.
TGTGCCAGCACTGCAGAATCACCCCTCCACTTT
CASTAESPLHF
>.|TRBJ1-5|12|TRBV23-1|.
TGCGCCAGCTACAGAGAAAATCAGCCCCAGCATTTT
CASYRENQPQHF
>TRBD2|TRBJ2-1|14|TRBV10-3|.
TGTGCCATCAGTGAGTCTGGGGGGGACAATGAGCAGTTCTTC
CAISESGGDNEQFF
>TRBD2|TRBJ2-3|16|TRBV5-1|.
TGCGCCAGCAGCTTGGGACTAGCGGGAGTTGGAGATACGCAGTATTTT
CASSLGLAGVGDTQYF
>TRBD2|TRBJ2-1|14|TRBV19|.
TGTGCCAGTAGTATCTTAGCGGGGTACAATGAGCAGTTCTTC
CASSILAGYNEQFF
>TRBD1|TRBJ1-1|13|TRBV4-3|.
TGCGCCAGCAGCCAGAGACAGGGCACTGAAGCTTTCTTT
CASSQRQGTEAFF
>TRBD1|TRBJ2-3|14|TRBV11-2|.
TGTGCCAGAATCAGGCCAGGGGGTCCTGATACGCAGTATTTT
CARIRPGGPDTQYF
>.|TRBJ1-4|14|TRBV11-2|once
TGTGCCAGCAGCTCGGGACAAGCTAATGAAAAACTGTTTTTT
CASSSGQANEKLFF
>TRBD2|TRBJ2-7|13|TRBV10-2|.
TGCGCCAGCATGACTAGCGGGATTGAGGAGCAGTACTTC
CASMTSGIEEQYF
>.|TRBJ2-7|16|TRBV7-2|.
TGTGCCAGCAGCTTAGCGGGCCACAGCGGCTCCTACGAGCAGTACTTC
CASSLAGHSGSYEQYF
>.|TRBJ2-7|11|TRBV10-2|.
TGCGCCAGCAGGGACTATGGGGAGCAGTACTTC
CASRDYGEQYF
>.|TRBJ2-7|14|TRBV11-1|.
TGTGCCAGCAGCTCGTCCCCGGGGCGAATCGAGCAGTACTTC
CASSSSPGRIEQYF
>TRBD2|TRBJ2-2|16|TRBV10-2|.
TGCGCCAGCAGTGAACAGACTAGCGCTCACACCGGGGAGCTGTTTTTT
CASSEQTSAHTGELFF
>TRBD2|TRBJ2-7|13|TRBV12-3/TRBV12-4|.
TGTGCCAGCAGTATAAGCGGGACCGGCGAGCAGTACTTC
CASSISGTGEQYF
>.|TRBJ1-2|12|TRBV29-1|once
TGCAGCGTTGAAGGGGTGTTCTATGGCTACACCTTC
CSVEGVFYGYTF
>.|TRBJ1-6|15|TRBV7-9|.
TGTGCCAGCAGCTTAGCGAAGACCTATAATTCACCCCTCCACTTT
CASSLAKTYNSPLHF
>.|TRBJ1-1|13|TRBV12-3/TRBV12-4|.
TGTGCCAGCCTGCGGGGTCCGAACACTGAAGCTTTCTTT
CASLRGPNTEAFF
>.|TRBJ2-4|16|TRBV7-2|.
TGTGCCAGCAGCTTAGGAGCAGGGGGACTAAAAAACATTCAGTACTTC
CASSLGAGGLKNIQYF
>.|TRBJ2-5|13|TRBV19|.
TGTGCCAGTAGTTGGACAGTCCGGCAGACCCAGTACTTC
CASSWTVRQTQYF
>.|TRBJ1-1|13|TRBV18|.
TGTGCCAGCTCACCCTCGAGGGACACTGAAGCTTTCTTT
CASSPSRDTEAFF
>TRBD2|TRBJ2-1|15|TRBV6-6|once
TGTGCCAGCAGTCCTTCGGGGGGAGAGGGCAATGAGCAGTTCTTC
CASSPSGGEGNEQFF
>TRBD1|TRBJ1-2|16|TRBV5-6|.
TGTGCCAGCAGCCGCGGACAGGGGGCGATGAACTATGGCTACACCTTC
CASSRGQGAMNYGYTF